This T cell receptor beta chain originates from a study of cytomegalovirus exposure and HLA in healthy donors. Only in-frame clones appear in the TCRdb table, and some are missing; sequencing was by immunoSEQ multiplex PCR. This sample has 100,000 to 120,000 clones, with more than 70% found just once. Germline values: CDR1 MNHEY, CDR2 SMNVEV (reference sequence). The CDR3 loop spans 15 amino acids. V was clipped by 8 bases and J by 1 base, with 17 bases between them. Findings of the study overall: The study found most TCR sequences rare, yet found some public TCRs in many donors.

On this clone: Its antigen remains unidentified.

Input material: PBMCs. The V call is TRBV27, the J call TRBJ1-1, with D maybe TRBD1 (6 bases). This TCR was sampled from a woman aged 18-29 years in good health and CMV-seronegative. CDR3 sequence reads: CASRLRGNRNTEAFF. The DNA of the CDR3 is TGTGCCAGCCGACTAAGGGGGAACCGGAACACTGAAGCTTTCTTT.